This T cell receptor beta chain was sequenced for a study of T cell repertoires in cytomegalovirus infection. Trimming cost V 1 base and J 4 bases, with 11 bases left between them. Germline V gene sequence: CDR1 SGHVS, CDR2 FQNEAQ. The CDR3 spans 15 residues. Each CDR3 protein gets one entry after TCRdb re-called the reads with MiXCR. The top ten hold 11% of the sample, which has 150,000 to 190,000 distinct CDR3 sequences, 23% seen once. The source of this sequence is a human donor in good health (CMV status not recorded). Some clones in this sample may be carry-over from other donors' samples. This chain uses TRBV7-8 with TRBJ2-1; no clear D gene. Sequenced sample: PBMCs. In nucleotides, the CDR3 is TGTGCCAGCAGCTTAGAGATACAAGTATACAATGAGCAGTTCTTC. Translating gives CASSLEIQVYNEQFF.